These T cell receptor beta chains were read from a single sample in a study of blood T cell repertoires in COVID-19. Profiled with immunoSEQ multiplex PCR; TCRdb holds only in-frame clones, not every one. The sample holds 180,000 or so clones, roughly 84% seen once. Sequenced material: PBMCs or T cells enriched from blood (not recorded which). The receptors here all came from a woman in her sixties or seventies who had recovered from COVID-19. Each CDR3 is given with its conserved first and last residue. A D gene is named only where the DNA matches it firmly. Not every row has a clone size; where given, it reads once, few, many or a size class.

D gene	V gene	J gene	clone size	CDR3 protein	CDR3 DNA
TRBD2	TRBV3-1/TRBV3-2	TRBJ2-1	NA	CASSPRGREGLREQFF	TGTGCCAGCAGCCCCCGAGGAAGGGAGGGCCTCCGAGAGCAGTTCTTC
NA	TRBV4-1	TRBJ1-4	NA	CASSRSDKPTNEKLFF	TGCGCCAGCAGCCGGTCCGACAAACCAACTAATGAAAAACTGTTTTTT
TRBD2	TRBV5-1	TRBJ2-7	NA	CASSLVASGLIVYEQYF	TGCGCCAGCAGCTTGGTGGCTAGCGGACTTATAGTCTACGAGCAGTACTTC
TRBD1	TRBV27	TRBJ1-4	NA	CASSLFPGQGGEKLFF	TGTGCCAGCAGTTTATTCCCGGGACAGGGGGGAGAAAAACTGTTTTTT
NA	TRBV10-3	TRBJ2-5	NA	CAISESGYRSGRGTQYF	TGTGCCATCAGTGAGTCTGGTTATCGGAGTGGCCGCGGGACCCAGTACTTC
NA	TRBV7-3	TRBJ2-7	NA	CASSLGGLDEQYF	TGTGCCAGCAGCTTAGGGGGCCTGGACGAGCAGTACTTC
NA	TRBV11-2	TRBJ1-2	NA	CASSSPRLYGYTF	TGTGCCAGCAGCTCCCCCAGGCTCTATGGCTACACCTTC
NA	TRBV27	TRBJ1-6	once	CASSKRTGRAGSPLHF	TGTGCCAGCAGTAAAAGGACGGGTAGGGCGGGTTCACCCCTCCACTTT
TRBD1	TRBV30	TRBJ1-1	NA	CAWGTGTMNTEAFF	TGTGCCTGGGGGACAGGGACCATGAACACTGAAGCTTTCTTT
TRBD1	TRBV4-1	TRBJ2-7	NA	CASSQDWDSPYEQYF	TGCGCCAGCAGCCAAGATTGGGACAGCCCATACGAGCAGTACTTC
TRBD1	TRBV10-3	TRBJ1-2	NA	CAISTGADYGYTF	TGTGCCATCAGCACAGGGGCGGACTATGGCTACACCTTC
TRBD1	TRBV2	TRBJ2-2	NA	CASSGTGGPGELFF	TGTGCCAGCAGTGGGACAGGGGGACCCGGGGAGCTGTTTTTT
NA	TRBV20-1	TRBJ2-5	NA	CRAGTQETQYF	TGCAGGGCTGGCACCCAAGAGACCCAGTACTTC
TRBD1	TRBV14	TRBJ2-3	NA	CASSTPRTGRTDTQYF	TGTGCCAGCAGCACCCCCCGGACAGGGCGCACAGATACGCAGTATTTT
TRBD1	TRBV9	TRBJ2-2	NA	CASSLGTGVGGELFF	TGTGCCAGCAGCCTTGGGACAGGGGTAGGCGGGGAGCTGTTTTTT
NA	TRBV6-1	TRBJ2-4	NA	CASSEQLLAKNIQYF	TGTGCCAGCAGTGAACAACTGCTAGCCAAAAACATTCAGTACTTC
NA	TRBV19	TRBJ1-5	NA	CASSIDDTGIQHF	TGTGCCAGTAGTATAGACGACACAGGGATCCAGCATTTT
TRBD2	TRBV29-1	TRBJ2-1	NA	CSVETPLAGWDEQFF	TGCAGCGTTGAAACCCCACTAGCGGGGTGGGATGAGCAGTTCTTC
TRBD1	TRBV6-5	TRBJ2-7	NA	CASMTGNGAYEQYF	TGTGCCAGCATGACAGGGAACGGGGCCTACGAGCAGTACTTC